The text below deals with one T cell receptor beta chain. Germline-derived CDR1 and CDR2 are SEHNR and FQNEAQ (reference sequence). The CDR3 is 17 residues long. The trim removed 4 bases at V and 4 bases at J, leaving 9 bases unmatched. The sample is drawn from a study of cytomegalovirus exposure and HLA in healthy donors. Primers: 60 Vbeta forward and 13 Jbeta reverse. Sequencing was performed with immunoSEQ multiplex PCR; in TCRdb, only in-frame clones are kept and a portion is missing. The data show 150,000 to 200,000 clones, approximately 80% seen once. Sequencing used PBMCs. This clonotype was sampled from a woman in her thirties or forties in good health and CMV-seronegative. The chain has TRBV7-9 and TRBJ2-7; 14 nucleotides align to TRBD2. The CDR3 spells CASSSSLGLAGGYEQYF. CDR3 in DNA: TGTGCCAGCAGCTCCTCCCTCGGACTAGCGGGGGGTTACGAGCAGTACTTC. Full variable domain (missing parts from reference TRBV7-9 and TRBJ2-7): DTGVSQNPRHKITKRGQNVTFRCDPISEHNRLYWYRQTLGQGPEFLTYFQNEAQLEKSRLLSDRFSAERPKGSFSTLEIQRTEQGDSAMYLCASSSSLGLAGGYEQYFGPGTRLTVT.